The entry below describes one T cell receptor (beta chain). The antigen remains unidentified. The sample comes from a study of post-analysis software for immune sequencing data. The study's findings and limits: For normalized Chao1 diversity, multiple sclerosis patients scored significantly lower than controls did. Higher frequency in patients than in controls was seen for a handful of TRBV segments, with TRBV5-6, TRBV5-1 and TRBV20-1 among them.

Unique molecular identifiers were present in the TCR beta cDNA libraries. cDNA molecules numbering roughly 0.5 million came from roughly 1 to 10 million T cells. TCRdb reanalysed the PCR reads using MiXCR and keeps one entry per CDR3 protein. The table records 820,000 or so distinct CDR3 sequences, roughly half of them present only once. Germline loops: CDR1 SNHLY, CDR2 FYNNEI. CDR3 length equals 14 residues. V shed 7 bases and J shed 2 bases, with 15 bases lying between them. The chain joins TRBV2 to TRBJ2-7; tentatively, D is TRBD1 (6 bases). The clonotype originates from a girl aged 10 to 17 with multiple sclerosis. Sequencing input: blood. The CDR3 reads CASMGHRDPYEQYF. CDR3 nucleotides: TGTGCCAGCATGGGACACCGAGATCCCTACGAGCAGTACTTC.